A selection of T cell receptor beta chains follows, all from one sample in a study of beta chain features in type 1 diabetes. Repertoires were generated with immunoSEQ multiplex PCR, while TCRdb's copy carries only in-frame clones and drops some. The sample carries about 650,000 clones, over 10% recorded once. Sequencing was carried out using naive CD4+ T cells from blood. The receptors derive from a man aged 30 to 39 with type 1 diabetes. The CDR3 runs from the conserved cysteine through the conserved F or W. The D gene is left open where the match is weak. Expanded clones are given a class, and other clones once, few, many or no size at all.

v_gene: TRBV6-5
d_gene: -
j_gene: TRBJ2-2
abundance: few
CDR3aa: CASSPGLINTGELFF
CDR3nt: TGTGCCAGCAGCCCGGGACTGATAAATACCGGGGAGCTGTTTTTT

v_gene: TRBV7-9
d_gene: -
j_gene: TRBJ2-7
abundance: -
CDR3aa: CASSGQGPREQYF
CDR3nt: TGTGCCAGCAGCGGTCAGGGCCCGAGAGAGCAGTACTTC

v_gene: TRBV9
d_gene: -
j_gene: TRBJ2-2
abundance: -
CDR3aa: CASSPQAGELFF
CDR3nt: TGTGCCAGCAGCCCGCAGGCCGGGGAGCTGTTTTTT

v_gene: TRBV2
d_gene: TRBD1
j_gene: TRBJ1-2
abundance: -
CDR3aa: CASREQGANYGYTF
CDR3nt: TGTGCCAGCAGGGAACAGGGGGCAAACTATGGCTACACCTTC

v_gene: TRBV9
d_gene: -
j_gene: TRBJ1-6
abundance: few
CDR3aa: CASSVVGGDSPLHF
CDR3nt: TGTGCCAGCAGCGTGGTGGGGGGCGATTCACCCCTCCACTTT

v_gene: TRBV7-2
d_gene: -
j_gene: TRBJ2-5
abundance: few
CDR3aa: CASSLGSGPQETQYF
CDR3nt: TGTGCCAGCAGCTTAGGTTCGGGCCCACAAGAGACCCAGTACTTC

v_gene: TRBV4-3
d_gene: -
j_gene: TRBJ1-5
abundance: few
CDR3aa: CASSQEVRLSNQPQHF
CDR3nt: TGCGCCAGCAGCCAAGAAGTCCGGCTTAGCAATCAGCCCCAGCATTTT

v_gene: TRBV27
d_gene: -
j_gene: TRBJ1-6
abundance: -
CDR3aa: CASSGEAYNSPLHF
CDR3nt: TGTGCCAGCAGTGGGGAGGCCTATAATTCACCCCTCCACTTT

v_gene: TRBV14
d_gene: -
j_gene: TRBJ1-2
abundance: few
CDR3aa: CASSPTDNRGYTF
CDR3nt: TGTGCCAGCAGCCCCACAGATAACCGCGGCTACACCTTC

v_gene: TRBV5-1
d_gene: -
j_gene: TRBJ1-4
abundance: few
CDR3aa: CASSYGPSTNEKLFF
CDR3nt: TGCGCCAGCAGCTATGGACCGTCAACTAATGAAAAACTGTTTTTT

v_gene: TRBV19
d_gene: -
j_gene: TRBJ1-4
abundance: few
CDR3aa: CASSTGPGRREKLFF
CDR3nt: TGTGCCAGTAGTACGGGACCGGGACGACGGGAAAAACTGTTTTTT

v_gene: TRBV7-2
d_gene: TRBD2
j_gene: TRBJ2-1
abundance: -
CDR3aa: CASSPHMTSGGAGEQFF
CDR3nt: TGTGCCAGCAGCCCTCATATGACTAGCGGGGGGGCCGGTGAGCAGTTCTTC

v_gene: TRBV5-1
d_gene: TRBD2
j_gene: TRBJ2-5
abundance: few
CDR3aa: CASSTKRGGMETQYF
CDR3nt: TGCGCCAGCAGCACCAAGCGGGGCGGCATGGAGACCCAGTACTTC

v_gene: TRBV2
d_gene: -
j_gene: TRBJ2-5
abundance: few
CDR3aa: CASGMVGRETQYF
CDR3nt: TGTGCCAGCGGGATGGTGGGACGAGAGACCCAGTACTTC

v_gene: TRBV5-1
d_gene: TRBD1
j_gene: TRBJ2-5
abundance: -
CDR3aa: CASSLEASAGSGGETQYF
CDR3nt: TGCGCCAGCAGCTTGGAAGCGTCGGCAGGATCAGGGGGAGAGACCCAGTACTTC

v_gene: TRBV7-2
d_gene: -
j_gene: TRBJ2-7
abundance: few
CDR3aa: CASGAPTYEQYF
CDR3nt: TGTGCCAGCGGGGCTCCAACTTACGAGCAGTACTTC

v_gene: TRBV6-6
d_gene: -
j_gene: TRBJ1-1
abundance: few
CDR3aa: CASNFGVGTEAFF
CDR3nt: TGTGCCAGCAATTTTGGGGTGGGGACTGAAGCTTTCTTT

v_gene: TRBV6-5
d_gene: -
j_gene: TRBJ2-3
abundance: -
CDR3aa: CASSYNKYPTDTQYF
CDR3nt: TGTGCCAGCAGTTACAATAAGTATCCCACAGATACGCAGTATTTT

v_gene: TRBV27
d_gene: -
j_gene: TRBJ1-2
abundance: -
CDR3aa: CASSTGNRYGYTF
CDR3nt: TGTGCCAGCAGTACAGGGAATAGGTATGGCTACACCTTC

v_gene: TRBV29-1
d_gene: -
j_gene: TRBJ2-7
abundance: few
CDR3aa: CSVVSHEQYF
CDR3nt: TGCAGCGTTGTGAGCCACGAGCAGTACTTC

v_gene: TRBV6-6
d_gene: TRBD1
j_gene: TRBJ2-7
abundance: -
CDR3aa: CASSSGQGSPYEQYF
CDR3nt: TGTGCCAGCAGCTCGGGACAGGGGAGTCCCTACGAGCAGTACTTC

v_gene: TRBV18
d_gene: -
j_gene: TRBJ1-1
abundance: few
CDR3aa: CASSPWGATEAFF
CDR3nt: TGTGCCAGCTCACCGTGGGGGGCTACTGAAGCTTTCTTT

v_gene: TRBV25-1
d_gene: TRBD1
j_gene: TRBJ2-2
abundance: few
CDR3aa: CASGSGQGGNTGELFF
CDR3nt: TGTGCCAGCGGTTCGGGACAGGGCGGGAACACCGGGGAGCTGTTTTTT

v_gene: TRBV2
d_gene: -
j_gene: TRBJ2-1
abundance: -
CDR3aa: CASSEALTAAEQFF
CDR3nt: TGTGCCAGCAGTGAAGCGCTTACAGCGGCTGAGCAGTTCTTC

v_gene: TRBV5-4
d_gene: -
j_gene: TRBJ2-5
abundance: few
CDR3aa: CASSLGGRQETQYF
CDR3nt: TGTGCCAGCAGCTTGGGGGGCAGACAAGAGACCCAGTACTTC

v_gene: TRBV27
d_gene: -
j_gene: TRBJ2-5
abundance: -
CDR3aa: CASSLSWTTNGGETQYF
CDR3nt: TGTGCCAGCAGTTTATCGTGGACTACAAATGGGGGGGAGACCCAGTACTTC

v_gene: TRBV7-8
d_gene: -
j_gene: TRBJ1-2
abundance: few
CDR3aa: CASSSTGGYTF
CDR3nt: TGTGCCAGCAGCTCGACTGGCGGCTACACCTTC

v_gene: TRBV6-5
d_gene: TRBD1
j_gene: TRBJ1-5
abundance: -
CDR3aa: CASTKDRGSNQPQHF
CDR3nt: TGTGCCAGCACCAAGGACAGGGGGAGCAATCAGCCCCAGCATTTT

v_gene: TRBV27
d_gene: TRBD1
j_gene: TRBJ1-5
abundance: -
CDR3aa: CASRGTAYSNQPQHF
CDR3nt: TGTGCCAGCAGGGGGACAGCGTATAGCAATCAGCCCCAGCATTTT

v_gene: TRBV7-2
d_gene: TRBD1
j_gene: TRBJ1-5
abundance: few
CDR3aa: CASSFETGAGNQPQHF
CDR3nt: TGTGCCAGCAGCTTTGAGACAGGGGCTGGCAATCAGCCCCAGCATTTT

v_gene: TRBV27
d_gene: -
j_gene: TRBJ2-6
abundance: few
CDR3aa: CASSFLGVAGANVLTF
CDR3nt: TGTGCCAGCAGTTTCCTAGGGGTGGCCGGGGCCAACGTCCTGACTTTC

v_gene: TRBV19
d_gene: TRBD1
j_gene: TRBJ1-2
abundance: -
CDR3aa: CASSPTGANYGYTF
CDR3nt: TGTGCCAGTAGTCCGACAGGGGCCAACTATGGCTACACCTTC

v_gene: TRBV30
d_gene: -
j_gene: TRBJ1-6
abundance: few
CDR3aa: CAWSGFRDGNFSSYNSPLHF
CDR3nt: TGTGCCTGGAGTGGGTTCCGGGACGGGAACTTTAGCTCCTATAATTCACCCCTCCACTTT

v_gene: TRBV9
d_gene: -
j_gene: TRBJ1-6
abundance: -
CDR3aa: CASSVAGGMNSPLHF
CDR3nt: TGTGCCAGCAGCGTAGCTGGGGGGATGAATTCACCCCTCCACTTT

v_gene: TRBV6-6
d_gene: -
j_gene: TRBJ2-6
abundance: few
CDR3aa: CASSYSVSSGANVLTF
CDR3nt: TGTGCCAGCAGTTACTCCGTTAGCTCTGGGGCCAACGTCCTGACTTTC

v_gene: TRBV6-5
d_gene: -
j_gene: TRBJ2-2
abundance: -
CDR3aa: CASSYLHNTGELFF
CDR3nt: TGTGCCAGCAGTTACCTTCATAACACCGGGGAGCTGTTTTTT

v_gene: TRBV4-2
d_gene: TRBD1
j_gene: TRBJ1-4
abundance: few
CDR3aa: CASSGPGQQLLATNEKLFF
CDR3nt: TGTGCCAGCAGCGGCCCGGGACAGCAGCTCTTAGCAACTAATGAAAAACTGTTTTTT

v_gene: TRBV27
d_gene: -
j_gene: TRBJ1-4
abundance: -
CDR3aa: CASSFLNEKLFF
CDR3nt: TGTGCCAGCAGTTTCCTAAATGAAAAACTGTTTTTT

v_gene: TRBV10-3
d_gene: -
j_gene: TRBJ1-1
abundance: -
CDR3aa: CAISGQHATEAFF
CDR3nt: TGTGCCATCAGTGGGCAGCATGCCACTGAAGCTTTCTTT

v_gene: TRBV7-9
d_gene: TRBD2
j_gene: TRBJ2-5
abundance: few
CDR3aa: CASSTSGETQYF
CDR3nt: TGTGCCAGCAGCACTAGCGGGGAGACCCAGTACTTC

v_gene: TRBV6-5
d_gene: TRBD1
j_gene: TRBJ2-1
abundance: few
CDR3aa: CASSPGTGYNEQFF
CDR3nt: TGTGCCAGCAGTCCCGGGACAGGGTACAATGAGCAGTTCTTC

v_gene: TRBV27
d_gene: -
j_gene: TRBJ2-7
abundance: -
CDR3aa: CASRLTGYNEQYF
CDR3nt: TGTGCCAGCAGGCTCACAGGGTACAACGAGCAGTACTTC

v_gene: TRBV19
d_gene: -
j_gene: TRBJ2-5
abundance: -
CDR3aa: CASTPTGGETQYF
CDR3nt: TGTGCCAGTACCCCGACAGGAGGCGAGACCCAGTACTTC

v_gene: TRBV29-1
d_gene: -
j_gene: TRBJ1-2
abundance: few
CDR3aa: CSVEGSGNGYTF
CDR3nt: TGCAGCGTTGAAGGGTCGGGAAATGGCTACACCTTC

v_gene: TRBV6-6
d_gene: TRBD1
j_gene: TRBJ1-2
abundance: -
CDR3aa: CASSIGTGDGYTF
CDR3nt: TGTGCCAGCAGCATAGGGACAGGGGATGGCTACACCTTC

v_gene: TRBV2
d_gene: TRBD1
j_gene: TRBJ1-4
abundance: -
CDR3aa: CASSEGDRGFEKLFF
CDR3nt: TGTGCCAGCAGTGAAGGGGACAGGGGATTTGAAAAACTGTTTTTT

v_gene: TRBV29-1
d_gene: -
j_gene: TRBJ2-1
abundance: few
CDR3aa: CSTRGPGGQGEQFF
CDR3nt: TGCAGTACAAGGGGACCAGGGGGGCAGGGTGAGCAGTTCTTC

v_gene: TRBV29-1
d_gene: TRBD1
j_gene: TRBJ2-7
abundance: -
CDR3aa: CSVEEDGQGGSEQYF
CDR3nt: TGCAGCGTTGAAGAGGACGGACAGGGAGGTTCCGAGCAGTACTTC

v_gene: TRBV29-1
d_gene: -
j_gene: TRBJ1-2
abundance: few
CDR3aa: CSAQRTNYGYTF
CDR3nt: TGCAGCGCACAACGGACTAACTATGGCTACACCTTC

v_gene: TRBV4-1
d_gene: -
j_gene: TRBJ1-6
abundance: few
CDR3aa: CASSLRQVYDNSPLHF
CDR3nt: TGCGCCAGCAGCCTCCGCCAGGTTTATGATAATTCACCCCTCCACTTT

v_gene: TRBV30
d_gene: -
j_gene: TRBJ2-1
abundance: once
CDR3aa: CAWSVRDEQFF
CDR3nt: TGTGCCTGGAGTGTACGGGATGAGCAGTTCTTC

v_gene: TRBV15
d_gene: -
j_gene: TRBJ1-5
abundance: -
CDR3aa: CATSRDEGAFQPQHF
CDR3nt: TGTGCCACCAGCAGAGATGAAGGGGCTTTTCAGCCCCAGCATTTT

v_gene: TRBV7-2
d_gene: TRBD1
j_gene: TRBJ2-6
abundance: few
CDR3aa: CASSLVGTGGTGANVLTF
CDR3nt: TGTGCCAGCAGCTTAGTCGGGACAGGGGGCACTGGGGCCAACGTCCTGACTTTC